The 27 T cell receptor beta chains reported below all come from one sample, sequenced in a study of technical replicates of blood from several donors. Assay used: immunoSEQ multiplex PCR; TCRdb lists only in-frame clones, some missing. The sample holds 65,000 to 75,000 clones; 86% are singletons and the top ten take about 4.8%. Sequencing input: PBMCs. Receptor source: a human donor in good health. Some clones in this sample may be carry-over from other donors' samples.

The chain links TRBV7-8 to TRBJ2-7; TRBD2 is a possible D gene (5 bases). The CDR3 runs 15 residues. The germline V gene encodes CDR1 SGHVS and CDR2 FQNEAQ. Trimming took off 7 bases at V and 6 bases at J, with 22 bases between the two ends. The CDR3 DNA reads TGTGCCAGCACTCATCGGAGGCAGGCCGGGGTCGAGCAGTACTTC. The encoded protein is CASTHRRQAGVEQYF.

The chain couples TRBV6-5 to TRBJ1-3, with D uncertain. Between the trimmed V and J ends, which lost 4 bases and 4 bases, there was a span of 11 bases. CDR1 and CDR2 from the germline V gene are MNHEY and SVGAGI. The CDR3 has 14 residues. CDR3 sequence reads: CASSSAWAGNTIYF. In DNA form, the CDR3 reads TGTGCCAGCAGTTCCGCTTGGGCGGGAAACACCATATATTTT.

A few counts support this clone. The rearrangement links TRBV5-8 to TRBJ1-1; D call uncertain. The CDR3 spans 12 residues. Trimming cost V 2 bases and J 2 bases, with 4 bases left between them. Germline V CDR1 and CDR2: SGHTS, YDEGEE. The chain's CDR3 is CASSFQNTEAFF. The CDR3 DNA reads as TGTGCCAGCAGCTTCCAAAACACTGAAGCTTTCTTT.

This chain joins TRBV9 and TRBJ1-2, with 8 bases aligning to TRBD1. Unmatched junction bases numbered 8, after V lost 0 bases and J lost 4 bases. There are 16 residues in the CDR3. From germline, CDR1 is SGDLS and CDR2 YYNGEE. The CDR3: CASSVEPGQGIYGYTF. The CDR3 DNA follows: TGTGCCAGCAGCGTAGAGCCCGGACAGGGTATCTATGGCTACACCTTC.

V and J are TRBV4-2 and TRBJ2-1; TRBD2 might be the D (6 bases). V lost 0 bases and J lost 6, with 12 bases in between. CDR3 length: 15 residues. Germline CDR1 is LGHNA and CDR2 is YNFKEQ. DNA for the CDR3: TGTGCCAGCAGCCAAGAAGGCGGGAAGGGCAATGAGCAGTTCTTC. It codes for CASSQEGGKGNEQFF.

This rearrangement joins TRBV25-1 to TRBJ2-7; 10 bases are shared with TRBD1. The V gene end was trimmed by 7 bases and the J gene end by 2 bases; junction bases not matched to a gene: 5. Germline lookup yields CDR1 MGHDK and CDR2 SYGVNS. The CDR3 runs to 14 residues. CDR3 nucleotides: TGTGCCAGCACCGGGGACAGGGGCGCCTACGAGCAGTACTTC. The encoded protein is CASTGDRGAYEQYF.

The chain is built from TRBV9 and TRBJ1-1; 7 nucleotides line up with TRBD1. The CDR3 is 15 residues long. V gave up 4 bases and J gave up 1 base; unmatched junction bases: 7. In germline, CDR1 is SGDLS, CDR2 YYNGEE. CDR3 amino acids: CASSKNRDRNTEAFF. In DNA, the CDR3 is TGTGCCAGCAGCAAAAACCGGGACAGGAACACTGAAGCTTTCTTT.

CDR3 sequence: CASIETGGETGELFF. The CDR3 DNA sequence: TGTGCCAGCATTGAAACGGGGGGAGAGACCGGGGAGCTGTTTTTT. The chain uses TRBV28 and TRBJ2-2; the match to TRBD2 covers 7 bases. The CDR3 is 15 amino acids. Germline CDR1 and CDR2: MDHEN and SYDVKM. V trimming: 7 bases; J trimming: 5 bases; junction bases outside the gene matches: 10.

The chain carries TRBV14 and TRBJ2-3; D ambiguous. The germline V and J ends were trimmed by 5 bases and 0 bases, with 15 bases remaining between them. The CDR3 runs to 16 residues. Germline lookup yields CDR1 SGHDN and CDR2 FVKESK. The CDR3 DNA reads TGTGCCAGCAGCTACCGCCGGTTAACTAGCACAGATACGCAGTATTTT. Translation: CASSYRRLTSTDTQYF.

V is TRBV5-4 and J is TRBJ2-3; a possible D gene is TRBD1 (5 bases). The CDR3 is made up of 13 amino acids. Germline V CDR1 and CDR2: SGHNT, YYREEE (reference sequence). The germline V and J ends were trimmed by 3 bases and 9 bases, with 14 bases remaining between them. The CDR3 reads CASSSQGWGTQYF. Written as DNA, the CDR3 is TGTGCCAGCAGCTCCCAGGGATGGGGCACGCAGTATTTT. The variable domain in full, with the rest retrieved from reference TRBV5-4 and TRBJ2-3, is ETGVTQSPTHLIKTRGQQVTLRCSSQSGHNTVSWYQQALGQGPQFIFQYYREEENGRGNFPPRFSGLQFPNYSSELNVNALELDDSALYLCASSSQGWGTQYFGPGTRLTVL.

V gene TRBV27 combines with J gene TRBJ1-1, with TRBD1 identical over 7 bases. The CDR3 spans 13 residues. J was trimmed by 5 bases and V by 3 bases; bases with no gene match: 3. Germline V gene lookup returns CDR1 MNHEY and CDR2 SMNVEV (reference sequence). Here the CDR3 reads CASSFYRGTEAFF. The CDR3 coding sequence is TGTGCCAGCAGTTTTTACAGGGGTACTGAAGCTTTCTTT.

The V and J genes are TRBV5-4 and TRBJ2-5; D not resolved. The CDR3 extends over 13 amino acids. Trimming removed 4 bases at V and 4 bases at J, with 11 bases between. Germline lookup yields CDR1 SGHNT and CDR2 YYREEE (reference sequence). The CDR3 nucleotides read TGTGCCAGCAGCCCAGGCGTCAGAGAGACCCAGTACTTC. Residues: CASSPGVRETQYF.

This chain joins TRBV4-2 and TRBJ1-2; TRBD1 agrees at 7 bases. Germline V gives CDR1 LGHNA, CDR2 YNFKEQ. The CDR3 is 16 amino acids. V shed 3 bases, J shed 8 bases, and the junction held 15 bases outside the gene matches. This CDR3 is CASSHPTGQAPLGYTF. CDR3 nucleotides: TGTGCCAGCAGCCACCCCACCGGACAGGCCCCCTTGGGCTACACCTTC.

V usage is TRBV18 and J usage is TRBJ2-7; the D gene is possibly TRBD2 (6 bases). CDR1 KGHSH and CDR2 LQKENI come from the germline V gene. Trimming left V 5 bases short and J 0 bases short, with 17 bases between. The CDR3 runs to 16 residues. The CDR3: CASSSSRDSDSYEQYF. The DNA for the CDR3 is TGTGCCAGCTCATCGTCTAGGGACTCCGACTCCTACGAGCAGTACTTC.

The V and J genes are TRBV6-5 and TRBJ2-3, with 8 bases fitting TRBD2. The CDR3 totals 13 residues. The J segment lost 5 bases and the V segment lost 6 bases, leaving 4 bases of the junction unmatched. CDR1 and CDR2 from the germline V gene are MNHEY and SVGAGI. CDR3 bases: TGTGCCAGCAGGCCGGGAGGGGTAGATACGCAGTATTTT. Encoded protein: CASRPGGVDTQYF.

V and J are TRBV7-2 and TRBJ2-7; D is possibly TRBD2 (5 bases). The CDR3 spans 15 residues. Germline assignment: CDR1 SGHTA and CDR2 FQGNSA. V lost 6 bases, J lost 0 bases, and 15 bases lay in between. For the CDR3, the DNA is TGTGCCAGCAGACCGTCAGTGGGGAGCTCCTACGAGCAGTACTTC. This codes for CASRPSVGSSYEQYF.

CDR3 protein: CASSTTGSGDTQYF. The CDR3 nucleotides read TGTGCCAGCAGTACTACAGGGTCGGGGGATACGCAGTATTTT. This chain joins TRBV28 and TRBJ2-3; tentative D call: TRBD1 (6 bases). Per germline, CDR1 MDHEN and CDR2 SYDVKM. This CDR3 is built from 14 residues. V lost 5 bases and J 6 bases, leaving 15 bases between the germline ends. Complete variable domain (other parts from reference TRBV28 and TRBJ2-3): DVKVTQSSRYLVKRTGEKVFLECVQDMDHENMFWYRQDPGLGLRLIYFSYDVKMKEKGDIPEGYSVSREKKERFSLILESASTNQTSMYLCASSTTGSGDTQYFGPGTRLTVL.

The V and J genes are TRBV2 and TRBJ1-6; D remains unclear. Germline assignment: CDR1 SNHLY and CDR2 FYNNEI. Trimming removed 1 base at V and 13 bases at J, with 8 bases between. CDR3 length equals 12 residues. The CDR3 reads CASSEGQRPLHF. In DNA, the CDR3 is TGTGCCAGCAGTGAAGGTCAGAGGCCCCTCCACTTT. The full variable domain, rest sourced from reference TRBV2 and TRBJ1-6, is EPEVTQTPSHQVTQMGQEVILRCVPISNHLYFYWYRQILGQKVEFLVSFYNNEISEKSEIFDDQFSVERPDGSNFTLKIRSTKLEDSAMYFCASSEGQRPLHFGNGTRLTVT.

The rearrangement uses TRBV7-3 and TRBJ2-3; perhaps TRBD2 as D (6 bases). The CDR3 contains 15 residues. Germline lookup yields CDR1 SGHTA and CDR2 FQGTGA. Trimming left V 4 bases short and J 3 bases short, with 14 bases between. CDR3 in amino acids: CASSSSASETDTQYF. The CDR3 coding sequence is TGTGCCAGCAGCTCGTCGGCTAGCGAGACAGATACGCAGTATTTT. The variable domain in full, with the rest retrieved from reference TRBV7-3 and TRBJ2-3, is GAGVSQTPSNKVTEKGKYVELRCDPISGHTALYWYRQSLGQGPEFLIYFQGTGAADDSGLPNDRFFAVRPEGSVSTLKIQRTERGDSAVYLCASSSSASETDTQYFGPGTRLTVL.

V and J are TRBV27 and TRBJ1-1; D might be TRBD1 (6 bases). The V gene's germline CDR1 is MNHEY and CDR2 SMNVEV (reference sequence). The CDR3 extends over 15 amino acids. Trimming removed 3 bases at V and 3 bases at J, with 14 bases between. The CDR3 is CASSFLDRRYTEAFF. The CDR3 DNA reads as TGTGCCAGCAGTTTTTTGGACAGAAGGTACACTGAAGCTTTCTTT.

This rearrangement joins TRBV9 to TRBJ2-7; the match to TRBD1 covers 9 bases. This CDR3 is built from 15 residues. Germline CDR1 is SGDLS and CDR2 is YYNGEE. Trimming at V came to 2 bases and at J to 5 bases, leaving 8 bases not matched to a gene. Written as DNA, the CDR3 is TGTGCCAGCAGCGTGACTGCGGACAGGGGAAACGAGCAGTACTTC. This encodes CASSVTADRGNEQYF.

Here the CDR3 reads CASSQGRAGGVEGYTF. DNA of the CDR3: TGCGCCAGCAGCCAAGGGAGGGCAGGAGGCGTTGAGGGCTACACCTTC. This rearrangement joins TRBV4-1 to TRBJ1-2; D uncertain. Per germline, CDR1 MGHRA and CDR2 YSYEKL. V lost 1 base and J 8 bases, leaving 20 bases between the germline ends. The CDR3 totals 16 residues.

This clone was seen just once. This chain uses TRBV13 with TRBJ2-7, with TRBD1 identical over 9 bases. The V gene's germline CDR1 is PRHDT and CDR2 FYEKMQ (reference sequence). The V and J ends lost 4 bases and 4 bases, in that order; junction bases with no gene match: 8. This CDR3 spans 15 amino acids. Here the CDR3 DNA reads TGTGCCAGCAGCTCCCCGGGACAGGGAGAGTACGAGCAGTACTTC. Protein: CASSSPGQGEYEQYF.

This chain connects TRBV4-3 to TRBJ1-2; no definite D call. CDR1 LGHNA and CDR2 YSLEER come from the germline V gene. The CDR3 is 15 amino acids. V lost 3 bases to trimming and J lost 5 bases, with 16 bases between them. Here the CDR3 DNA reads TGCGCCAGCAGCCAGTCCTCGGTAGCAATATATGGCTACACCTTC. As protein: CASSQSSVAIYGYTF.

The V gene is TRBV7-8, the J gene TRBJ2-1, with D possibly TRBD1 on 6 matching bases. Germline V lookup: CDR1 SGHVS, CDR2 FQNEAQ. The CDR3 loop spans 13 amino acids. V dropped 3 bases and J dropped 7 bases, with 10 bases sitting between them. The CDR3 DNA sequence: TGTGCCAGCAGCTTCGGGCAGGGGAATGAGCAGTTCTTC. Translated, it gives CASSFGQGNEQFF.

The chain combines TRBV19 with TRBJ2-7; TRBD1 matches 11 bases. From germline, CDR1 is LNHDA and CDR2 SQIVND (reference sequence). This CDR3 is 13 amino acids long. Trimming removed 9 bases from V and 2 bases from J; junction bases left unmatched: 3. Here the CDR3 reads CASGQGAAYEQYF. CDR3 in DNA: TGTGCCAGCGGACAGGGGGCCGCCTACGAGCAGTACTTC.

The V call is TRBV10-1, the J call TRBJ2-7; TRBD2 matches 7 bases. The junction had 11 bases not matched to a gene; V was cut back by 7 bases and J by 2 bases. This CDR3 has 15 amino acids. The germline gives CDR1 WNHNN, CDR2 SYGVQD (reference sequence). CDR3 region: CASNRLAEVPYEQYF. CDR3 nucleotide sequence: TGCGCCAGCAATCGGCTAGCGGAAGTACCCTACGAGCAGTACTTC.